Sequencing of this T cell receptor beta chain was carried out in a study of T-cell memory formation after mild COVID-19. Each CDR3 protein gets one entry after TCRdb re-called the 5' RACE reads with MiXCR. The data show tens of thousands of distinct CDR3 sequences, with around 15% seen just once and around 29% held by the top ten. The CDR3 sequence is 16 residues long. V lost 1 base and J 0 bases, leaving 9 bases between the germline ends. Germline V CDR1 and CDR2: LNHNV, YYDKDF (reference sequence). Sequencing input: PBMCs or a T cell subset sorted from them (not recorded which). The TCR sequence derives from an adult woman who had mild COVID-19 (a few samples of this study predate the infection). Cell type and time point are not known. This rearrangement joins TRBV15 to TRBJ1-4; a possible D gene is TRBD1 (5 bases). The CDR3 DNA reads TGTGCCACCAGCAGAGTCGGGGGAGCAACTAATGAAAAACTGTTTTTT. It is translated as CATSRVGGATNEKLFF. Full variable domain (rest looked up from reference TRBV15 and TRBJ1-4): DAMVIQNPRYQVTQFGKPVTLSCSQTLNHNVMYWYQQKSSQAPKLLFHYYDKDFNNEADTPDNFQSRRPNTSFCFLDIRSPGLGDTAMYLCATSRVGGATNEKLFFGSGTQLSVL.